This TCR beta chain was sequenced for a study of B cell selection in AIRE deficiency (dated by TCRdb to about 2019). In the study overall: A comparison of TCRbeta repertoires of sorted blood CD4+ conventional T cells and regulatory T cells was made between AIRE-deficient patients and healthy controls. The TCR-sequenced cohort comprised about five AIRE-deficient APECED patients and about five healthy control donors.

Overall results and qualifications from the work: Only TCRbeta chains were sequenced, and about 36% of shared healthy-donor Treg sequences were also present in healthy Tconv cells, possibly due to differing TCRalpha chains. About 30.6% of the Treg TCRbeta sequences shared among healthy donors were detected in patient Tconv cells, suggesting that Treg-biased clones are diverted into the Tconv compartment. Tconv and Treg cells from AIRE-deficient patients showed TCRBV gene usage, CDR3 length and TCR diversity similar to those of healthy donors. Of 3,000 to 4,000 shared Treg TCRbeta sequences, roughly 32% were shared only among healthy donors and 9.3% only among patients, suggesting less efficient Treg selection without AIRE. CDR3s were shorter in shared Treg sequences, reflecting a bias toward rearrangements that have few non-templated nucleotide insertions.

Conventional CD4 T cells were sorted as cells that were CD4+CD127+. Control samples were obtained from healthy donors who were not related to the patients. Tconv and Treg cells for TCRbeta sequencing were sorted on a FACSAria flow cytometer. The sorted cells went into 5-ml round-bottom polystyrene tubes, and the dry cell pellets were then frozen at -80 degrees C until sequencing. With respect to this clone: This clone's antigen is unknown. No qualities accompany the bases; no much larger clone lies one base away.

TCRbeta chain sequencing was performed with the immunoSEQ platform. As for the authors' bioinformatics: When conventional T cell repertoires were pooled, patients gave approximately 100,000 distinct in-frame TCRbeta sequences, while healthy donors gave some 130,000. Treg TCRbeta sequences found in two or more individuals were defined as public, and these public Treg TCRbeta sequences were then searched for in Tconv repertoires. To test for differences between groups, Mann-Whitney U tests with Bonferroni-Dunn correction were run in GraphPad Prism 7.03. The source is immuneACCESS, and TCRdb retained only in-frame sequences with V and J called. Part of the clones is not carried over; for the studies checked, unresolved V genes explain less than half of this, and the remainder is unexplained. V, J and clone size derive from that table, while D and trimming were established from the DNA sequence. This sample holds about 24,000 clones; 96% were observed only once. 0.17% of the sample belongs to the ten largest clones.

The source of this sequence is a human donor in good health. The sequencing input was CD4+CD127+ conventional T cells sorted from PBMCs.

The CDR3 sequence is CSVTGTSGGVDTQYF. In nucleotide form, the sequence is TGCAGCGTAACCGGGACTAGCGGGGGGGTTGATACGCAGTATTTT. The chain is assembled from TRBV29-1 and TRBJ2-3; 16 bases in the middle match TRBD2. The CDR3 sequence holds 15 residues, the cysteine and phenylalanine included. The kept DNA is CDR3 alone, 45 bases in frame from the first base. Trimming takes 6 bases off V and 6 bases off J; junction bases not matched to a gene: 6. Via the germline V gene, CDR1 is SQVTM and CDR2 ANQGSEA.